These T cell receptor beta chains were read from a single sample in a study of blood T cell repertoires in COVID-19. Sequencing was performed with immunoSEQ multiplex PCR; in TCRdb, only in-frame clones are kept and a portion is missing. In the table there are around 27,000 clones, roughly nine tenths of which are singletons. The sequenced material came from peripheral blood. These TCRs come from a man in his 60s with acute or convalescent COVID-19. Each CDR3 is given with its conserved first and last residue. D genes are given only for firm matches. Where a row states a size, it is once, few, many or the class of an expanded clone; other rows omit it.

clone size	J gene	D gene	V gene	CDR3 DNA	CDR3 protein
-	TRBJ2-6	-	TRBV19	TGTGCCAGTAGTTCTCAGGGCTTACCTTCTGGGGCCAACGTCCTGACTTTC	CASSSQGLPSGANVLTF
once	TRBJ1-1	TRBD1	TRBV6-4	TGTGCCAGCAGTGCAGACAGGGTCGGCACTGAAGCTTTCTTT	CASSADRVGTEAFF
few	TRBJ1-1	-	TRBV6-1	TGTGCCAGCAGTGAACAAAAGGGGATGCACACTGAAGCTTTCTTT	CASSEQKGMHTEAFF
-	TRBJ2-2	TRBD1	TRBV19	TGTGCCAGTAGCGACAGGGGGGCCGGGGAGCTGTTTTTT	CASSDRGAGELFF
once	TRBJ1-2	TRBD1	TRBV6-5	TGTGCCAGCACCCCGACAGGGGGCTATGGCTACACCTTC	CASTPTGGYGYTF
-	TRBJ1-2	TRBD1	TRBV3-1/TRBV3-2	TGTGCCAGCAGCCATCAGGGGGGATGGGGCTACACCTTC	CASSHQGGWGYTF
-	TRBJ1-2	-	TRBV6-5	TGTGCCAGCACCGGGGTCTATGGCTACACCTTC	CASTGVYGYTF
-	TRBJ1-6	-	TRBV21-1	TGTGCCAGCAGCAAAGATTTCGGGGACTCGTATAATTCACCCCTCCACTTT	CASSKDFGDSYNSPLHF
-	TRBJ2-1	-	TRBV6-5	TGTGCCAGCAGCCCCCGCCAGGGCCAGCGGGCGGAGCAGTTCTTC	CASSPRQGQRAEQFF
-	TRBJ2-6	TRBD1	TRBV15	TGTGCCACCAGCAGCCAGACAGGGTCTGGGGCCAACGTCCTGACTTTC	CATSSQTGSGANVLTF
-	TRBJ1-1	TRBD1	TRBV11-2	TGTGCCAGCAGCTTAGGTCGGACAGGGGCAAACCGAGCTTTCTTT	CASSLGRTGANRAFF
-	TRBJ1-2	-	TRBV5-4	TGTGCCAGCAGCCCACAGGGCCGGAAAGGCTACACCTTC	CASSPQGRKGYTF
-	TRBJ1-2	TRBD1	TRBV6-1	TGTGCCAGCAGTGAATGGTCAGGGGGTAACTATGGCTACACCTTC	CASSEWSGGNYGYTF
-	TRBJ2-1	TRBD1	TRBV12-3/TRBV12-4	TGTGCCAGCAGTTTCCGGACAGGGGATGAGCAGTTCTTC	CASSFRTGDEQFF
-	TRBJ1-2	-	TRBV7-2	TGTGCCAGCAGCTTAGCCGGGTCTAACTATGGCTACACCTTC	CASSLAGSNYGYTF
-	TRBJ1-2	-	TRBV7-9	TGTGCCAGCAGCTTAGGAATCGGGGAAGCTAACTATGGCTACACCTTC	CASSLGIGEANYGYTF
-	TRBJ1-2	-	TRBV6-6	TGTGCCAGCAGTTACGACAAGACTAACTATGGCTACACCTTC	CASSYDKTNYGYTF
-	TRBJ2-1	-	TRBV5-5	TGTGCCAGCAGCTTTGGTGGGAACGGGAACAATGAGCAGTTCTTC	CASSFGGNGNNEQFF
-	TRBJ2-3	TRBD1	TRBV29-1	TGCAGCGTTGAAGATCGGGACAGGGGACCAGATACGCAGTATTTT	CSVEDRDRGPDTQYF
-	TRBJ2-1	-	TRBV25-1	TGTGCCAGCAGTGAAACAGGGCCAGGGCTCTCCTACAATGAGCAGTTCTTC	CASSETGPGLSYNEQFF
-	TRBJ1-1	-	TRBV9	TGTGCCAGCAGCATGGGGGCACAGAACACTGAAGCTTTCTTT	CASSMGAQNTEAFF
-	TRBJ2-3	-	TRBV27	TGTGCCAGCAGCGGTCTAGCGTCCGGAGATACGCAGTATTTT	CASSGLASGDTQYF
-	TRBJ2-1	TRBD2	TRBV5-1	TGCGCCAGCAGCTTGACTAGCGGGGGGCACAATGAGCAGTTCTTC	CASSLTSGGHNEQFF
-	TRBJ1-2	-	TRBV28	TGTGCCAGCAGTAGGGCAAGGGGTATCTATGGCTACACCTTC	CASSRARGIYGYTF
-	TRBJ2-1	TRBD2	TRBV7-3	TGTGCCAGCAGCGTTACTAGCGGGTACTACAATGAGCAGTTCTTC	CASSVTSGYYNEQFF
-	TRBJ2-5	-	TRBV4-2	TGTGCCAGCAGCCCAAACAAGAGAGCGGCGGAGGAGACCCAGTACTTC	CASSPNKRAAEETQYF
-	TRBJ2-7	TRBD1	TRBV19	TGTGCCAGCGGACAGGTTCTTTTCTCCTACGAGCAGTACTTC	CASGQVLFSYEQYF
-	TRBJ2-5	-	TRBV11-2	TGTGCCAGCAGCCCTACTAAGCTACAAGAGACCCAGTACTTC	CASSPTKLQETQYF
once	TRBJ1-3	-	TRBV5-1	TGCGCCAGCAGCCGCATCTCAGGGGCCTCTGGAAACACCATATATTTT	CASSRISGASGNTIYF
-	TRBJ1-1	-	TRBV18	TGTGCCAGCTCTCGACAGGATTTGAACACTGAAGCTTTCTTT	CASSRQDLNTEAFF
-	TRBJ2-4	-	TRBV25-1	TGTGCCAGCAGTGAGAGTTACCGCGGGAACATTCAGTACTTC	CASSESYRGNIQYF
-	TRBJ2-7	-	TRBV7-8	TGTGCCAGCAGCCTTCCCGTTCTAGCTGTCTCCTACGAGCAGTACTTC	CASSLPVLAVSYEQYF
-	TRBJ2-1	-	TRBV28	TGTGCCAGCAGCCGTCCTCAGGCGGGCGGGGTGAGGGCGCAGTTCTTC	CASSRPQAGGVRAQFF
-	TRBJ1-1	-	TRBV5-1	TGCGCCAGCAGCTTGGATCAGGGATGGGTCACTGAAGCTTTCTTT	CASSLDQGWVTEAFF
-	TRBJ1-1	TRBD1	TRBV6-5	TGTGCCAGCAGACGACAGGGAACTACGCCTGAAGCTTTCTTT	CASRRQGTTPEAFF
-	TRBJ2-1	-	TRBV30	TGTGCCTGGAGTCCTAAAACTCCCCGCGAGCAGTTCTTC	CAWSPKTPREQFF
once	TRBJ2-1	TRBD1	TRBV29-1	TGCAGCGTTGAAGCCTATGGACAGGGGAAATACAATGAGCAGTTCTTC	CSVEAYGQGKYNEQFF
-	TRBJ2-1	-	TRBV12-2	TGTGCAAGTCGCCTATCCGGGACTATGTCTAACAATGAGCAGTTCTTC	CASRLSGTMSNNEQFF
-	TRBJ2-3	TRBD2	TRBV28	TGTGCCAGCAGTTATAACAGGCGGGGGGCAGATACGCAGTATTTT	CASSYNRRGADTQYF
-	TRBJ2-5	TRBD2	TRBV6-5	TGTGCCAGCAGGGTTAGCGGGATGAGGTCCGAGACCCAGTACTTC	CASRVSGMRSETQYF